This T cell receptor beta chain was recorded in a study of blood T cell repertoires in COVID-19 (dated by TCRdb to the early 2020s). For the wider study: The collaborator samples originated in the United States, Italy and Spain and spanned the acute and convalescent phases of COVID-19. The repertoires were released in a freely available public database meant as a resource for research on the immune response to SARS-CoV-2. Deeply sampled blood TCRbeta repertoires from subjects exposed to, actively infected with, or recovered from COVID-19 were included in the dataset. Where available, HLA class I and class II types were taken from metadata supplied by the sample provider and were not determined by assay-based typing. The samples were drawn from the first 160 participants of the ongoing ImmuneRACE study and from 1,254 subjects provided by 6 global collaborators. The sample metadata nearly always contained a de-identified subject ID, COVID-19 status, age in years and sex. The material from the prospective study consisted of cDNA or gDNA derived from T cells, B-cell-depleted T cells, or PBMCs.

Findings and caveats that apply to the study as a whole: The amount of clinical and demographic metadata varied by source and participant and was provided uncurated.

Another Seattle source contributed samples from volunteer blood donors who had recovered from COVID-19. Each collaborating institution followed its own protocols to collect whole blood in K2EDTA tubes. Collaborator samples were shipped for TCRbeta analysis as frozen whole blood, isolated PBMCs, or DNA extracted from either sample type. In the case of this clone: The antigen it recognizes is unknown. One base away there is no much larger clone; base qualities are not given.

The immunoSEQ Assay, a bias-controlled multiplex PCR, was used to amplify TCRbeta CDR3 regions from genomic DNA. Turning to the authors' computational methods: The number of nucleated cells in each sample was estimated by amplification of reference gene primers within the assay. To quantify the absolute abundance of each unique TCRbeta CDR3 rearrangement, sequence reads were collapsed and filtered. For each sample, productive Simpson clonality was calculated as the square root of Simpson's diversity index over productive rearrangements. TCRdb limited this immuneACCESS table to in-frame rearrangements with V and J called. A share of clones is missing; checked studies link under half to unresolved V genes, and the rest is unexplained. The D gene and trimming were derived from the DNA, and the V and J assignments and clone size from that table. Recorded for this sample are just under 350,000 clones; around 91% of them occurred a single time. The ten largest clonotypes hold roughly 3.3% of the sample.

The sample comprised peripheral blood. This TCR was sampled from a woman under 30 who had recovered from COVID-19.

The CDR3 here reads CASRSGLADYNEQFF. The nucleotide sequence is TGTGCCAGCAGATCCGGACTAGCGGATTACAATGAGCAGTTCTTC. Recombination linked TRBV5-6 to TRBJ2-1; TRBD2 matches 10 bases in the middle. Germline trimming: 5 bases from V, 4 bases from J; junction bases outside gene matches: 6. CDR1 and CDR2 were assigned from the germline V gene as SGHDT and YYEEEE. From its cysteine to its phenylalanine, the CDR3 spans 15 amino acids. The sequence is cut down to CDR3 DNA, 45 bases in frame from base 1. With all but the CDR3 taken from the reference TRBV5-6 and TRBJ2-1 genes, the full variable domain is: DAGVTQSPTHLIKTRGQQVTLRCSPKSGHDTVSWYQQALGQGPQFIFQYYEEEERQRGNFPDRFSGHQFPNYSSELNVNALLLGDSALYLCASRSGLADYNEQFFGPGTRLTVL.